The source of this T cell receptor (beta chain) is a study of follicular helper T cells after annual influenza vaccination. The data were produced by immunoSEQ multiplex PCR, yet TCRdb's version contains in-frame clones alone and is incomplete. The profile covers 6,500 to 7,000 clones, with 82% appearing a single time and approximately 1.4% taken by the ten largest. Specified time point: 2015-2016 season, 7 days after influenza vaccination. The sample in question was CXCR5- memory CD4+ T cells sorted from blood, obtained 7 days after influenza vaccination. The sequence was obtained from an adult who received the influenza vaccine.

The CDR3 DNA follows: TGTGCCAGCACCGTAAGGCCGGGGGCACGCACAGATACGCAGTATTTT. Translation gives CASTVRPGARTDTQYF. This chain uses TRBV28 with TRBJ2-3, with D perhaps matching TRBD1 or TRBD2 (6 bases each). The germline V gene encodes CDR1 MDHEN and CDR2 SYDVKM. CDR3 length: 16 amino acids. V was cut by 7 bases and J by 1 base, with 18 bases left in between.